Below, 19 T cell receptor beta chains from the same sample are listed, as sequenced in a study of read filtering for tumor transcriptome and immune sequencing. From roughly 390 ng of RNA, a library with molecular barcoded alpha/delta and beta/gamma adaptors was made. TCRdb redid the calling of the reads with MiXCR, one entry per CDR3 protein. The sample consists of tens of thousands of distinct CDR3 sequences, under 25% of them appearing once. The sequenced material came from a population of CD138-negative cells sorted from bone marrow. The receptor source for this set is a donor aged 40 or older with multiple myeloma.

This clonotype has a count of ten or more. The V gene is TRBV28, the J gene TRBJ2-7, with D perhaps matching TRBD2 (5 bases). Germline CDR1 reads MDHEN; CDR2 reads SYDVKM. The CDR3 totals 13 residues. The V end was cut by 3 bases, the J end by 7 bases, with 13 bases between. The CDR3 loop is CASSLGLPGEQYF. The CDR3 bases are TGTGCCAGCAGTTTGGGCCTTCCGGGAGAGCAGTACTTC.

This clonotype was counted at least ten times. Here the CDR3 DNA reads TGTGCCAGCAGGGACTTACTAGCGGACATTGTCCTTTCCCAAGAGACCCAGTACTTC. Protein: CASRDLLADIVLSQETQYF. The chain couples TRBV14 to TRBJ2-5, with TRBD2 matching over 8 bases. CDR1 and CDR2 from the germline V gene are SGHDN and FVKESK. V shed 6 bases, J shed 1 base, and the junction held 19 bases outside the gene matches. The CDR3 has 19 residues.

This clonotype was observed many times. This chain links TRBV7-9 with TRBJ2-2, with D unclear. Germline CDR1 reads SEHNR; CDR2 reads FQNEAQ (reference sequence). V dropped 2 bases and J dropped 4 bases, with 11 bases sitting between them. The CDR3 covers 15 residues. The CDR3 DNA follows: TGTGCCAGCAGCTTAATAGGCAGCCTCACCGGGGAGCTGTTTTTT. Its translation is CASSLIGSLTGELFF.

There are a few counts of this clonotype. The J gene is TRBJ2-1, the V gene TRBV14; TRBD1 agrees at 8 bases. The trim removed 1 base at V and 10 bases at J, leaving 18 bases unmatched. This CDR3 contains 18 residues. Looked up from germline, CDR1 is SGHDN and CDR2 is FVKESK. The CDR3 bases are TGTGCCAGCAGCCAAGTACCGGAAAACTGGGACAGGAGGCCCGAGCAGTTCTTC. Encoded protein: CASSQVPENWDRRPEQFF.

This clonotype was picked up a small number of times. The CDR3 sequence is CSATRLAGGTGELFF. The CDR3 bases are TGCAGTGCTACAAGACTAGCGGGGGGCACCGGGGAGCTGTTTTTT. This chain links TRBV20-1 with TRBJ2-2; TRBD2 matches 13 bases. This CDR3 has 15 residues. CDR1 DFQATT and CDR2 SNEGSKA come from the germline V gene (reference sequence). Trimming took 4 bases from V and 4 from J; bases not matched to a gene: 3.

A word on this clonotype: This may arise from a read error, as a much more abundant clone is one base away. The CDR3 ends on some other residue instead of the conserved phenylalanine or tryptophan, so this is likely a read error. J is TRBJ2-7 and V is TRBV28; 10 bases fit TRBD2. The V gene end was trimmed by 4 bases and the J gene end by 0 bases; junction bases not matched to a gene: 3. CDR3 size: 15 residues. The germline V gene encodes CDR1 MDHEN and CDR2 SYDVKM. CDR3 protein: CASSSSGSSSYEQYL. The CDR3, as DNA: TGTGCCAGCAGTTCTAGCGGGAGCAGCTCCTACGAGCAGTACTTA.

With regard to this clonotype: A much larger clone differs by one base, so this may be a read error. The J gene is TRBJ1-1, the V gene TRBV6-2 or TRBV6-3, with 9 nucleotides matching TRBD1. The CDR3 spans 16 residues. V lost 5 bases, J lost 4 bases, and 11 bases stayed unmatched. Germline values: CDR1 MNHEY, CDR2 SVGEGT. The CDR3 is CASSPPNRGRSTEAFF. In DNA, the CDR3 is TGTGCCAGCAGTCCACCGAACAGGGGGCGAAGCACTGAAGCTTTCTTT.

A note on this clonotype: In this CDR3 the conserved last residue, phenylalanine or tryptophan, is missing, so a read error is likely. V is TRBV6-5 and J is TRBJ2-1; 13 bases match TRBD2. The CDR3 is made up of 14 amino acids. Germline CDR1 and CDR2: MNHEY and SVGAGI. The CDR3 sequence: CASSGLAGDNEQFL. The DNA for the CDR3 is TGTGCCAGCAGTGGACTAGCGGGAGACAATGAACAGTTCCTC.

This clonotype was recorded at least ten times. The chain recombines TRBV3-1 with TRBJ2-7, with D uncertain. Germline CDR1 reads LGHDT; CDR2 reads YNNKEL (reference sequence). The germline V and J ends were trimmed by 4 bases and 1 base, with 8 bases remaining between them. This CDR3 has 13 residues. CDR3 residues: CASSPSRSYEQYF. The CDR3 DNA follows: TGTGCCAGCAGCCCTTCCCGATCCTACGAGCAGTACTTC.

This clonotype was observed many times. The chain employs TRBV10-3 and TRBJ2-2; D is possibly TRBD2 (5 bases). The CDR3 extends over 13 amino acids. CDR1 is ENHRY and CDR2 is SYGVKD in the germline V gene. The V end lost 10 bases, the J end lost 3 bases, and 12 bases lay between the germline ends. As DNA, the CDR3 is TGTGCCACCCGCTTCGGGGACACCGGGGAGCTGTTTTTT. Amino acids: CATRFGDTGELFF.

This clonotype was counted many times. This chain connects TRBV9 to TRBJ1-6; no firm D call. The CDR3 totals 13 residues. Germline V gene lookup returns CDR1 SGDLS and CDR2 YYNGEE. V was clipped by 1 base and J by 13 bases, with 12 bases between them. The CDR3 nucleotides read TGTGCCAGCAGCGTATCCTCGGTAGGGCCCCTCCACTTT. This translates into CASSVSSVGPLHF. The full variable domain, its missing parts supplied by reference TRBV9 and TRBJ1-6, is DSGVTQTPKHLITATGQRVTLRCSPRSGDLSVYWYQQSLDQGLQFLIQYYNGEERAKGNILERFSAQQFPDLHSELNLSSLELGDSALYFCASSVSSVGPLHFGNGTRLTVT.

This rearrangement joins TRBV28 to TRBJ2-3, with 8 bases identical to TRBD2. The CDR3 contains 17 residues. V shed 8 bases, J shed 0 bases, and the junction held 13 bases outside the gene matches. CDR1 is MDHEN and CDR2 is SYDVKM in the germline V gene. The CDR3 DNA is TGTGCCAGCGCCTATACCAGCGGGAGCGCCAGCACAGATACGCAGTATTTT. This codes for CASAYTSGSASTDTQYF.

This clonotype is medium-sized in the sample. The V and J genes are TRBV19 and TRBJ2-1, with TRBD2 identical over 13 bases. Unmatched junction bases numbered 6, after V lost 5 bases and J lost 8 bases. Germline V CDR1 and CDR2: LNHDA, SQIVND (reference sequence). The CDR3 totals 15 residues. The CDR3 protein is CASSQTSGRIDEQFF. Here the CDR3 DNA reads TGTGCCAGTAGTCAGACTAGCGGGAGGATCGATGAGCAGTTCTTC.

This clonotype was counted many times. The chain recombines TRBV20-1 with TRBJ2-3; 11 bases are shared with TRBD2. The CDR3 totals 19 residues. Per the germline V gene, CDR1 is DFQATT and CDR2 is SNEGSKA (reference sequence). V lost 3 bases and J lost 0; bases outside the gene matches: 14. DNA for the CDR3: TGCAGTGCTAGGGGGCCCCCTAGCGGGAGGAGTTGGAGCACAGATACGCAGTATTTT. The encoded protein is CSARGPPSGRSWSTDTQYF.

Notes on this clonotype: A far larger clone is off by one base, so a read error is likely. The chain couples TRBV3-2 to TRBJ2-1; the D call TRBD2 from the table was never checked on the DNA. TRBV3-2 is reported as a pseudogene. CDR3 length: 15 amino acids. This CDR3 is CASSPKSGRANEQFF. CDR3 in DNA: TGTGCCAGCAGCCCAAAAAGCGGGAGGGCCAATGAGCAGTTCTTC.

This clonotype has at least ten counts. The CDR3, as DNA: TGTGCCAGCAGCGTAAGGATGCCCGGGGAGCTGTTTTTT. Its translation is CASSVRMPGELFF. The V and J genes are TRBV11-2 and TRBJ2-2; no clear D gene. V was clipped by 5 bases and J by 6 bases, with 10 bases between them. CDR3 size: 13 residues. Germline loops: CDR1 SGHAT, CDR2 FQNNGV.

On this clonotype itself: The junction departs from the called germline gene at one end, perhaps through a read error. V gene TRBV7-9 combines with J gene TRBJ2-5; TRBD2 matches at 13 bases. Germline lookup yields CDR1 SEHNR and CDR2 FQNEAQ (reference sequence). CDR3 length: 16 amino acids. The CDR3, as DNA: TGTGCCAGCAGTTTTGGACTAGCGGGAGCCCAAGAGACCCTGCACTTC. This sequence encodes CASSFGLAGAQETLHF. Together with reference TRBV7-9 and TRBJ2-5, the CDR3 gives the full variable domain: DTGVSQNPRHKITKRGQNVTFRCDPISEHNRLYWYRQTLGQGPEFLTYFQNEAQLEKSRLLSDRFSAERPKGSFSTLEIQRTEQGDSAMYLCASSFGLAGAQETLHFGPGTRLLVL.

Ten or more counts support this clonotype. The V gene is TRBV20-1, the J gene TRBJ1-2; the D gene is possibly TRBD1 (5 bases). Trimming shortened V by 3 bases and J by 7 bases, and 12 bases separated the two germline ends. The CDR3 has 12 residues. Germline V gene data show CDR1 as DFQATT and CDR2 as SNEGSKA (reference sequence). CDR3 bases: TGCAGTGCTAGTTGGGGGGACTCTGGCTACACCTTC. Its translation is CSASWGDSGYTF.

This clonotype was recorded many times. CDR3 in amino acids: CASSQGSLAGVTGELFF. The CDR3 region has the DNA TGCGCCAGCAGCCAAGGCAGCCTAGCGGGAGTTACCGGGGAGCTGTTTTTT. V is TRBV4-1 and J is TRBJ2-2, with 10 bases lining up with TRBD2. CDR1 and CDR2 (germline): MGHRA, YSYEKL. The CDR3 length is 17 residues. V dropped 1 base and J dropped 5; count of bases not matched to a gene: 7.